The present entry profiles one T cell receptor beta chain with its context. This CDR3 spans 13 amino acids. Germline V CDR1 and CDR2: MNHNS, SASEGT. V dropped 6 bases and J dropped 3; count of bases not matched to a gene: 0. These data belong to a study of cytomegalovirus exposure and HLA in healthy donors. PCR employed 60 Vbeta and 13 Jbeta primers. Clones were sequenced by immunoSEQ multiplex PCR, and TCRdb holds only the in-frame ones, with some missing. The profile shows about 120,000 clones, around four fifths of them singletons. The sequence derives from a man between 60 and 75 years old in good health and CMV-seropositive. Sequencing was performed on PBMCs. This chain connects TRBV6-1 to TRBJ2-7; TRBD2 matches 12 bases. In DNA, the CDR3 is TGTGCCAGCAGGGGACTAGCGGGCTACGAGCAGTACTTC. It translates to CASRGLAGYEQYF.